The rows below give T cell receptor beta chains drawn from one sample of a study of cytomegalovirus exposure and HLA in healthy donors. Only in-frame clones appear in the TCRdb table, and some are missing; sequencing was by immunoSEQ multiplex PCR. The sample has approximately 200,000 clones, around 77% seen once; the top ten hold roughly 2%. Sequencing was done on a sample of PBMCs. The receptors come from a young man in good health and CMV-seronegative. The CDR3 runs from the conserved cysteine through the conserved F or W. The order of the fields is V gene, J gene, clone size, D gene, CDR3 protein, CDR3 DNA. D genes are given only for firm matches. Not all rows give a size; the values are once, few, many and, for expanded clones, a class.

>TRBV4-2|TRBJ1-2|-|-
CASSQVGQGGGYTF
TGTGCCAGCAGCCAAGTCGGGCAGGGTGGTGGCTACACCTTC
>TRBV6-5|TRBJ1-4|few|-
CASSFQGTRANEKLFF
TGTGCCAGCAGTTTCCAGGGGACGCGGGCTAATGAAAAACTGTTTTTT
>TRBV7-9|TRBJ2-1|-|-
CASSLRGSYNEQFF
TGTGCCAGCAGCCTAAGAGGCTCCTACAATGAGCAGTTCTTC
>TRBV9|TRBJ2-1|-|-
CASSTRPTGTPNNEQFF
TGTGCCAGCAGCACACGGCCCACGGGGACTCCCAACAATGAGCAGTTCTTC
>TRBV28|TRBJ2-7|-|-
CASSYPGSYEQYF
TGTGCCAGCAGTTACCCAGGTTCCTACGAGCAGTACTTC
>TRBV30|TRBJ1-1|-|TRBD1
CALDRGKNTEAFF
TGTGCCTTGGACAGGGGGAAGAACACTGAAGCTTTCTTT
>TRBV5-1|TRBJ2-2|few|TRBD2
CASVGGTSGSTGELFF
TGCGCCAGCGTAGGCGGGACTAGCGGGAGTACCGGGGAGCTGTTTTTT
>TRBV5-1|TRBJ2-3|-|TRBD1
CASRPRTGGASSTDTQYF
TGCGCCAGCCGACCTCGGACAGGGGGCGCATCTAGCACAGATACGCAGTATTTT
>TRBV28|TRBJ2-7|-|TRBD2
CASAGTRAYEQYF
TGTGCCAGCGCCGGGACTAGGGCTTACGAGCAGTACTTC
>TRBV6-1|TRBJ1-2|-|-
CASSENTVYGYTF
TGTGCCAGCAGTGAAAACACAGTCTATGGCTACACCTTC
>TRBV19|TRBJ1-5|-|-
CASSIVWTAAFLNQPQHF
TGTGCCAGTAGTATAGTCTGGACAGCGGCTTTTCTTAATCAGCCCCAGCATTTT
>TRBV9|TRBJ2-7|-|TRBD1
CASSEGGTGNYEQYF
TGTGCCAGCAGCGAGGGAGGGACAGGGAACTACGAGCAGTACTTC
>TRBV7-9|TRBJ1-5|few|-
CASSQDLDNQPQHF
TGTGCCAGCAGCCAGGATCTGGACAATCAGCCCCAGCATTTT
>TRBV5-1|TRBJ2-7|-|-
CASSPAGKTAYEQYF
TGCGCCAGCAGCCCAGCCGGGAAGACGGCCTACGAGCAGTACTTC
>TRBV10-2|TRBJ2-1|-|TRBD2
CASRRTSGSDEQFF
TGCGCCAGCAGGCGGACTAGCGGGAGTGATGAGCAGTTCTTC
>TRBV30|TRBJ2-5|-|TRBD2
CAWIRGGSVRETQYF
TGTGCCTGGATTCGGGGAGGGAGTGTTCGGGAGACCCAGTACTTC
>TRBV21-1|TRBJ1-2|-|-
CASSKVTGTFYGYTF
TGTGCCAGCAGCAAAGTGACAGGAACGTTCTATGGCTACACCTTC
>TRBV4-1|TRBJ2-2|-|-
CASTHWDKGTGELFF
TGCGCCAGCACCCATTGGGACAAGGGCACCGGGGAGCTGTTTTTT
>TRBV6-1|TRBJ2-1|-|-
CATSPSVLAYNEQFF
TGTGCCACGTCCCCTAGCGTCCTCGCGTACAATGAGCAGTTCTTC
>TRBV7-9|TRBJ1-5|few|-
CASSGTESQPQHF
TGTGCCAGCAGTGGCACGGAGAGTCAGCCCCAGCATTTT
>TRBV19|TRBJ2-6|few|TRBD1
CASTSPGQGSSGANVLTF
TGTGCCAGCACCTCCCCCGGACAGGGGAGCTCTGGGGCCAACGTCCTGACTTTC
>TRBV2|TRBJ2-1|-|-
CASSEARTAYNEQFF
TGTGCCAGCAGTGAAGCCCGGACAGCCTACAATGAGCAGTTCTTC
>TRBV18|TRBJ2-4|-|-
CASSLDSGYINIQYF
TGTGCCAGCTCACTGGACAGTGGTTATATCAACATTCAGTACTTC
>TRBV5-1|TRBJ1-2|once|-
CASSLRRDTNYGYTF
TGCGCCAGCAGCCTAAGAAGGGACACGAACTATGGCTACACCTTC
>TRBV5-1|TRBJ2-2|-|TRBD1
CASSFDGTGRTGELFF
TGCGCCAGCAGCTTTGATGGGACAGGGCGCACCGGGGAGCTGTTTTTT
>TRBV7-9|TRBJ2-1|-|TRBD2
CASSYPGGAEYNEQFF
TGTGCCAGCAGCTACCCGGGGGGGGCAGAGTACAATGAGCAGTTCTTC
>TRBV9|TRBJ2-5|-|TRBD1
CASSLSTGGRETQYF
TGTGCCAGCAGCCTATCGACAGGGGGAAGGGAGACCCAGTACTTC
>TRBV6-1|TRBJ2-1|-|TRBD2
CASSEESSGSNEQFF
TGTGCCAGCAGTGAAGAGTCTAGCGGGAGCAATGAGCAGTTCTTC
>TRBV27|TRBJ1-2|-|-
CASSTRQRDYGYTF
TGTGCCAGCAGTACCCGACAGCGAGACTATGGCTACACCTTC
>TRBV27|TRBJ2-5|-|TRBD2
CASSPTTSEQKETQYF
TGTGCCAGCAGTCCAACGACTAGCGAGCAGAAAGAGACCCAGTACTTC
>TRBV29-1|TRBJ2-5|-|TRBD2
CSVDGTSGRNAQETQYF
TGCAGCGTTGACGGGACTAGCGGGAGAAATGCGCAAGAGACCCAGTACTTC
>TRBV5-1|TRBJ1-6|-|TRBD1
CASSLDGTGNNSPLHF
TGCGCCAGCAGCTTGGATGGGACAGGGAATAATTCACCCCTCCACTTT
>TRBV6-1|TRBJ2-7|-|-
CASSVGTREQYF
TGTGCCAGCAGTGTCGGTACTCGGGAGCAGTACTTC
>TRBV6-4|TRBJ2-3|many|-
CASSERASTDTQYF
TGTGCCAGCAGTGAGCGGGCTAGCACAGATACGCAGTATTTT
>TRBV5-1|TRBJ2-1|-|-
CASSFGGGSSYNEQFF
TGCGCCAGCAGCTTTGGGGGCGGCTCCTCCTACAATGAGCAGTTCTTC
>TRBV4-1|TRBJ1-4|once|TRBD1
CASSQADRGGEKLFF
TGCGCCAGCAGCCAAGCTGACAGGGGGGGGGAAAAACTGTTTTTT
>TRBV9|TRBJ2-1|-|-
CASSGEVGGSSYNEQFF
TGTGCCAGCAGCGGGGAGGTTGGTGGGAGCTCCTACAATGAGCAGTTCTTC
>TRBV28|TRBJ1-5|-|-
CASSLPGESQPQHF
TGTGCCAGCAGTCTCCCAGGTGAATCTCAGCCCCAGCATTTT
>TRBV10-2|TRBJ2-5|few|-
CASTVFGPETQYF
TGCGCCAGCACCGTCTTCGGTCCTGAGACCCAGTACTTC
>TRBV5-1|TRBJ1-6|-|-
CASSLAGRGAKDNSPLHF
TGCGCCAGCAGCTTGGCCGGGCGCGGGGCGAAAGATAATTCACCCCTCCACTTT
>TRBV6-5|TRBJ1-1|-|-
CASSPGTPNTEAFF
TGTGCCAGCAGTCCCGGGACACCGAACACTGAAGCTTTCTTT
>TRBV28|TRBJ1-2|-|-
CASSLYRDDYGYTF
TGTGCCAGCAGTTTATACAGGGACGACTATGGCTACACCTTC
>TRBV5-1|TRBJ2-7|-|TRBD1
CASSLGGQGPYEQYF
TGCGCCAGCAGCTTGGGCGGACAGGGACCCTACGAGCAGTACTTC
>TRBV15|TRBJ2-7|-|TRBD1
CATSRDLGTGPYEQYF
TGTGCCACCAGCAGAGATCTTGGGACAGGTCCCTACGAGCAGTACTTC
>TRBV29-1|TRBJ2-7|-|TRBD1
CSVEGRGLHEQYF
TGCAGCGTCGAGGGCAGGGGGCTCCACGAGCAGTACTTC
>TRBV25-1|TRBJ2-7|-|-
CASSEKRFDEQYF
TGTGCCAGCAGTGAAAAGAGGTTTGACGAGCAGTACTTC